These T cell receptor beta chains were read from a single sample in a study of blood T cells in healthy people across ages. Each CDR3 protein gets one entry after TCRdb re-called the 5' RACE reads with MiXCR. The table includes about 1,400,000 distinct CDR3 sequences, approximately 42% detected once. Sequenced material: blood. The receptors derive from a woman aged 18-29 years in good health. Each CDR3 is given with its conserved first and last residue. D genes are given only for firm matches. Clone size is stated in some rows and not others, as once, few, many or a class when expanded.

cdr3_nt: TGCGCCAGCAGCTTGGGTTACAGGGCAGACTTTTACAATGAGCAGTTCTTC; cdr3_aa: CASSLGYRADFYNEQFF; j_call: TRBJ2-1; v_call: TRBV5-1; clone_size: NA; d_call: NA
cdr3_nt: TGTGCCAGCAGCTTTACTGCGCCGTCCTACGAGCAGTACTTC; cdr3_aa: CASSFTAPSYEQYF; j_call: TRBJ2-7; v_call: TRBV28; clone_size: NA; d_call: NA
cdr3_nt: TGCAGTGCTAGAGATCTAGCGGGAGGGCTGAAGACCCAGTACTTC; cdr3_aa: CSARDLAGGLKTQYF; j_call: TRBJ2-5; v_call: TRBV20-1; clone_size: NA; d_call: TRBD2
cdr3_nt: TGTGCCAGCAGCAGGGGACGCGGGAGCTTGGGGGAGACCCAGTACTTC; cdr3_aa: CASSRGRGSLGETQYF; j_call: TRBJ2-5; v_call: TRBV21-1; clone_size: NA; d_call: NA
cdr3_nt: TGTGCCAGCAGCTTAGCAGGGTCGAACATTCAGTACTTC; cdr3_aa: CASSLAGSNIQYF; j_call: TRBJ2-4; v_call: TRBV7-9; clone_size: few; d_call: NA
cdr3_nt: TGCGCCAGCAGCGAAGGCGGGATTAGCACAGATACGCAGTATTTT; cdr3_aa: CASSEGGISTDTQYF; j_call: TRBJ2-3; v_call: TRBV5-1; clone_size: few; d_call: NA
cdr3_nt: TGTGCCAGCAGGCGCGGGACAGGAAAACTTAGCACAGATACGCAGTATTTT; cdr3_aa: CASRRGTGKLSTDTQYF; j_call: TRBJ2-3; v_call: TRBV28; clone_size: NA; d_call: TRBD1
cdr3_nt: TGTGCCAGCAGCCCCCCAGAGAGGGCTCTCACCGGGGAGCTGTTTTTT; cdr3_aa: CASSPPERALTGELFF; j_call: TRBJ2-2; v_call: TRBV3-1; clone_size: once; d_call: NA
cdr3_nt: TGCAGTGCCCTCCTTGGACAGGGGGCGAATGAGCAGTTCTTC; cdr3_aa: CSALLGQGANEQFF; j_call: TRBJ2-1; v_call: TRBV20-1; clone_size: NA; d_call: TRBD1
cdr3_nt: TGTGCCAGCAGCCTCCGTCGGGGAGCGGGGAACACCGGGGAGCAGTTCTTC; cdr3_aa: CASSLRRGAGNTGEQFF; j_call: TRBJ2-1; v_call: TRBV11-2; clone_size: NA; d_call: TRBD2
cdr3_nt: TGCGCCAGCAGCTTCTCAGGGGAGTTGGAAGCTTTCTTT; cdr3_aa: CASSFSGELEAFF; j_call: TRBJ1-1; v_call: TRBV5-1; clone_size: once; d_call: NA
cdr3_nt: TGTGCCAGCAGCTTAGGACCGGGCAGATCGATGAACACTGAAGCTTTCTTT; cdr3_aa: CASSLGPGRSMNTEAFF; j_call: TRBJ1-1; v_call: TRBV7-6; clone_size: NA; d_call: NA
cdr3_nt: TGTGCCAGCAGTCCAGGGGGCACGGGTGGCTACACCTTC; cdr3_aa: CASSPGGTGGYTF; j_call: TRBJ1-2; v_call: TRBV28; clone_size: few; d_call: TRBD1
cdr3_nt: TGCAGTGCCAATGCGGCAGCGAGCTCCTACGAGCAGTACTTC; cdr3_aa: CSANAAASSYEQYF; j_call: TRBJ2-7; v_call: TRBV20-1; clone_size: NA; d_call: NA
cdr3_nt: TGCAGCGTTGGGGTGAACACCGGGGAGCTGTTTTTT; cdr3_aa: CSVGVNTGELFF; j_call: TRBJ2-2; v_call: TRBV29-1; clone_size: NA; d_call: NA
cdr3_nt: TGCAGTGCCCCCTTACCCGGGATTAGCGGTTACAATGAGCAGTTCTTC; cdr3_aa: CSAPLPGISGYNEQFF; j_call: TRBJ2-1; v_call: TRBV20-1; clone_size: NA; d_call: NA
cdr3_nt: TGTGCCAGCAGAACGGGGCAGTCCTACAATGAGCAGTTCTTC; cdr3_aa: CASRTGQSYNEQFF; j_call: TRBJ2-1; v_call: TRBV6-2/TRBV6-3; clone_size: NA; d_call: NA
cdr3_nt: TGTGCCATCAGTGAGGGACTAGCGGGGGACACAAATACGCAGTATTTT; cdr3_aa: CAISEGLAGDTNTQYF; j_call: TRBJ2-3; v_call: TRBV10-3; clone_size: NA; d_call: TRBD2
cdr3_nt: TGTGCCAGCCGAAGGACAGGCGTTAATGAAAAACTGTTTTTT; cdr3_aa: CASRRTGVNEKLFF; j_call: TRBJ1-4; v_call: TRBV6-1; clone_size: NA; d_call: TRBD1
cdr3_nt: TGTGCCAGCAGTTTAGTGGTGGAAGGGTATAATTCACCCCTCCACTTT; cdr3_aa: CASSLVVEGYNSPLHF; j_call: TRBJ1-6; v_call: TRBV12-3/TRBV12-4; clone_size: few; d_call: NA
cdr3_nt: TGCAGTGCTAGAGATCGCCAGCGCTACGAGCAGTACTTC; cdr3_aa: CSARDRQRYEQYF; j_call: TRBJ2-7; v_call: TRBV20-1; clone_size: few; d_call: NA
cdr3_nt: TGCAGTGCTACACTAGCGGGAGTAAGAGAGACCCAGTACTTC; cdr3_aa: CSATLAGVRETQYF; j_call: TRBJ2-5; v_call: TRBV20-1; clone_size: many; d_call: TRBD2